Following are 13 T cell receptor beta chains from one sample sequenced in a study of cytomegalovirus exposure and HLA in healthy donors (dated by TCRdb to about 2017). The library was produced with the immunoSEQ multiplex PCR assay. For the multiplex PCR, a mixture combining 60 forward primers for TCR Vbeta segments and 13 reverse primers for TCR Jbeta segments was used. TCRdb took this table from immuneACCESS and kept in-frame rearrangements with V and J called. Such tables lack part of the clones; where checked against another copy, unresolved V genes explain under half of the gap, and the rest is unexplained. Within this sample are about 150,000 clones, with 64% of them counted one time only. The ten biggest clones cover around 2.5% of the sample. The sequenced material came from PBMCs. Every receptor here comes from a middle-aged woman in good health and CMV-seronegative.

The rearrangement links TRBV9 to TRBJ2-5, with 12 nucleotides matching TRBD2. The CDR3 extends over 15 amino acids. V lost 4 bases and J lost 3; bases outside the gene matches: 4. Germline CDR1 reads SGDLS; CDR2 reads YYNGEE. For the CDR3, the DNA is TGTGCCAGCAGCCCTCGACTAGCGGGGGAAGAGACCCAGTACTTC. Its protein product is CASSPRLAGEETQYF. The entire variable domain, with the rest obtained from reference TRBV9 and TRBJ2-5, is as follows: DSGVTQTPKHLITATGQRVTLRCSPRSGDLSVYWYQQSLDQGLQFLIQYYNGEERAKGNILERFSAQQFPDLHSELNLSSLELGDSALYFCASSPRLAGEETQYFGPGTRLLVL.

This clone came up a few times. This chain links TRBV6-4 with TRBJ1-1; possibly TRBD1 for D (5 bases). CDR3 size: 14 residues. Germline V gene data show CDR1 as MRHNA and CDR2 as SNTAGT. V was trimmed by 3 bases and J by 5 bases, leaving 13 bases between them. CDR3 in amino acids: CASSERGAGTEAFF. The CDR3 DNA is TGTGCCAGCAGTGAGCGCGGGGCAGGGACTGAAGCTTTCTTT.

The chain recombines TRBV7-9 with TRBJ1-3, with D maybe TRBD1 (5 bases). Germline V lookup: CDR1 SEHNR, CDR2 FQNEAQ (reference sequence). The CDR3 spans 15 residues. V lost 2 bases and J 3 bases, leaving 11 bases between the germline ends. The CDR3 DNA reads as TGTGCCAGCAGCTTACAAGGGACTATTGGAAACACCATATATTTT. It yields the protein CASSLQGTIGNTIYF.

This clone was counted only a few times. The rearrangement links TRBV18 to TRBJ1-2; D is perhaps TRBD1 (5 bases). From germline, CDR1 is KGHSH and CDR2 LQKENI. The CDR3 contains 13 residues. V was trimmed by 3 bases and J by 13 bases, leaving 18 bases between them. CDR3 loop: CASSPAQGRLGTF. DNA for the CDR3: TGTGCCAGCTCACCCGCCCAGGGTCGGCTCGGCACCTTC.

The chain joins TRBV18 to TRBJ1-1; D gene unclear. Between the trimmed V and J ends, which lost 6 bases and 5 bases, there was a span of 4 bases. CDR3 length: 10 amino acids. Germline V gives CDR1 KGHSH, CDR2 LQKENI. The CDR3 bases are TGTGCCAGCTCCCAAACTGAAGCTTTCTTT. Translating gives CASSQTEAFF.

This rearrangement joins TRBV25-1 to TRBJ2-5; TRBD2 matches 10 bases. The CDR3 runs 13 residues. The germline V gene encodes CDR1 MGHDK and CDR2 SYGVNS. The CDR3, as DNA: TGTGCGACCACTCCGGGACTAGCGGAGACCCAGTACTTC. Translated: CATTPGLAETQYF. Supplemented by reference TRBV25-1 and TRBJ2-5, the full variable domain reads EADIYQTPRYLVIGTGKKITLECSQTMGHDKMYWYQQDPGMELHLIHYSYGVNSTEKGDLSSESTVSRIRTEHFPLTLESARPSHTSQYLCATTPGLAETQYFGPGTRLLVL.

This clone turned up a few times. The CDR3 is CASTSGTSGYEQYF. For the CDR3, the DNA is TGCGCCAGCACGTCGGGGACTAGCGGCTACGAGCAGTACTTC. This rearrangement joins TRBV5-1 to TRBJ2-7, with 11 nucleotides matching TRBD2. Germline V lookup: CDR1 SGHRS, CDR2 YFSETQ. V gave up 6 bases and J gave up 3 bases; unmatched junction bases: 5. CDR3 length: 14 amino acids. Full variable domain (outside the CDR3, taken from reference TRBV5-1 and TRBJ2-7): KAGVTQTPRYLIKTRGQQVTLSCSPISGHRSVSWYQQTPGQGLQFLFEYFSETQRNKGNFPGRFSGRQFSNSRSEMNVSTLELGDSALYLCASTSGTSGYEQYFGPGTRLTVT.

This clone was seen only a few times. The chain joins TRBV14 to TRBJ1-4; possibly TRBD1 for D (5 bases). The germline V gene encodes CDR1 SGHDN and CDR2 FVKESK. V was pared by 4 bases and J by 6 bases, with 12 bases between. This CDR3 is built from 14 residues. CDR3 loop: CASSPSRVDEKLFF. CDR3 in DNA: TGTGCCAGCAGCCCGAGCAGGGTGGATGAAAAACTGTTTTTT. The full variable domain, with the rest looked up from reference TRBV14 and TRBJ1-4, is EAGVTQFPSHSVIEKGQTVTLRCDPISGHDNLYWYRRVMGKEIKFLLHFVKESKQDESGMPNNRFLAERTGGTYSTLKVQPAELEDSGVYFCASSPSRVDEKLFFGSGTQLSVL.

The chain uses TRBV28 and TRBJ2-5, with D uncertain. The length of the CDR3 is 17 residues. With 6 bases removed from V and 0 bases from J, the gap between germline ends came to 20 bases. Germline loops: CDR1 MDHEN, CDR2 SYDVKM. In DNA, the CDR3 is TGTGCCAGCAGCTCTCTTACTCCCGTCGCGGACCAAGAGACCCAGTACTTC. This sequence encodes CASSSLTPVADQETQYF. The full variable domain, its missing parts supplied by reference TRBV28 and TRBJ2-5, is DVKVTQSSRYLVKRTGEKVFLECVQDMDHENMFWYRQDPGLGLRLIYFSYDVKMKEKGDIPEGYSVSREKKERFSLILESASTNQTSMYLCASSSLTPVADQETQYFGPGTRLLVL.

The CDR3 DNA is TGTGCCAGCAGTTTAAGTTCAGGGCGGCGCCGCACAGATACGCAGTATTTT. Protein product: CASSLSSGRRRTDTQYF. The chain has TRBV27 and TRBJ2-3, with D possibly TRBD1 on 5 matching bases. The CDR3 covers 17 residues. The germline V and J ends were trimmed by 2 bases and 1 base, with 16 bases remaining between them. Germline V gene lookup returns CDR1 MNHEY and CDR2 SMNVEV (reference sequence).

Remarks on this clone: This specimen includes other DNA sequences encoding the same CDR3. The chain employs TRBV6-1 and TRBJ1-5, with D hard to call. Germline V lookup: CDR1 MNHNS, CDR2 SASEGT. The CDR3 is made up of 13 amino acids. V shed 2 bases and J shed 5 bases, with 7 bases lying between them. In DNA, the CDR3 is TGTGCCAGCAGTGAAAACAGTTATCAGCCCCAGCATTTT. Protein sequence: CASSENSYQPQHF.

The chain employs TRBV29-1 and TRBJ1-1, with 7 bases lining up with TRBD1. The germline V gene encodes CDR1 SQVTM and CDR2 ANQGSEA. The ends lost 3 bases at V and 0 bases at J; junction bases unmatched: 1. The CDR3 contains 13 residues. CDR3 sequence reads: CSVDRGLNTEAFF. The CDR3 bases are TGCAGCGTTGATAGGGGGCTGAACACTGAAGCTTTCTTT.

The V and J genes are TRBV15 and TRBJ2-3; D gene unclear. The CDR3 covers 11 residues. The ends were cut back, 4 bases at V and 5 bases at J, with 4 bases in the middle. Germline CDR1 is LNHNV and CDR2 is YYDKDF (reference sequence). As DNA, the CDR3 is TGTGCCACCAGCACCGGAGATACGCAGTATTTT. Protein: CATSTGDTQYF. The full variable domain, completed using reference TRBV15 and TRBJ2-3, is DAMVIQNPRYQVTQFGKPVTLSCSQTLNHNVMYWYQQKSSQAPKLLFHYYDKDFNNEADTPDNFQSRRPNTSFCFLDIRSPGLGDTAMYLCATSTGDTQYFGPGTRLTVL.